This TCR beta chain was profiled in a study of cytomegalovirus exposure and HLA in healthy donors. Primers included in the PCR were 60 Vbeta and 13 Jbeta primers. In the authors' methods: A later analysis tallied 80 million or so unique TCR beta chains, 9 million to 12 million of them shared. Profiled with immunoSEQ multiplex PCR; TCRdb holds only in-frame clones, not every one. V and J calls and clone size come straight from that table; D and trimming were deduced from the DNA. The sample shows about 130,000 clones, about 80% of them seen only once. The study, taken as a whole, reports: Reports described diagnosis of cytomegalovirus status by the classifier as highly specific and sensitive.

This clone was detected once. Its target is unknown. The germline CDR1 and CDR2 sequences are LNHNV and YYDKDF (reference sequence). V lost 1 base and J lost 2, with 15 bases in between. This CDR3 comprises 16 residues. Healthy bone marrow donors supplied every sample. The rearrangement joins TRBV15 to TRBJ2-7, with TRBD1 as a possible D gene (6 bases). Sequenced: PBMCs. The receptor was isolated from a man aged 30-40 years in good health. CDR3 amino acids: CATSRVVDRSPYEQYF. Written as DNA, the CDR3 is TGTGCCACCAGCAGAGTAGTAGACAGGAGTCCCTACGAGCAGTACTTC.